The sequence of this TCR beta chain was determined in a study of blood T cell repertoires in COVID-19. The wider study: Acute and convalescent COVID-19 specimens originated in the United States, Italy and Spain.

Authors' data handling: The authors estimated nucleated cell counts from reference gene primer amplification. Repertoires were generated with immunoSEQ multiplex PCR, while TCRdb's copy carries only in-frame clones and drops some. V and J calls and clone size are those listed in that table; D and trimming were worked out from the DNA. The top ten clones hold 35% to 40% of a sample with over 85,000 clones, about 85% of them seen once. V shed 2 bases and J shed 4 bases, with 11 bases lying between them. This CDR3 is 14 amino acids long. Germline CDR1 and CDR2: KGHSY and FQNENV. The sample taken for sequencing was peripheral blood. The clonotype comes from a man older than 75 with acute or convalescent COVID-19. The rearrangement joins TRBV16 to TRBJ2-5; TRBD1 is a possible D gene (5 bases). The CDR3 sequence: CASSQQGWTETQYF. The CDR3 bases are TGTGCCAGCAGCCAACAGGGTTGGACAGAGACCCAGTACTTC.